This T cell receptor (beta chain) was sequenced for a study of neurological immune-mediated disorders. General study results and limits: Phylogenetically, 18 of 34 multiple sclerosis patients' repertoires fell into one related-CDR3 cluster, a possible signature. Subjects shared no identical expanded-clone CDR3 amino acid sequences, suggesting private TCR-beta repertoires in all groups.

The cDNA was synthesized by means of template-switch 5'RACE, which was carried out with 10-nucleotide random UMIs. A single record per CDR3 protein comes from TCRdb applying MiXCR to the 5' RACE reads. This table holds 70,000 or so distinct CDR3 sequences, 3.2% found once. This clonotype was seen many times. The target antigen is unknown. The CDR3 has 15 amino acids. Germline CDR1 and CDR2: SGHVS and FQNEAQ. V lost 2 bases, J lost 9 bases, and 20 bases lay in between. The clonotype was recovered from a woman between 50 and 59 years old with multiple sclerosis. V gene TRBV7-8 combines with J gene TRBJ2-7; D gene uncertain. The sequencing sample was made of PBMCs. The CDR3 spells CASSLNFGTVAVQYF. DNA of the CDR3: TGTGCCAGCAGCTTAAACTTTGGAACGGTCGCGGTGCAGTACTTC.